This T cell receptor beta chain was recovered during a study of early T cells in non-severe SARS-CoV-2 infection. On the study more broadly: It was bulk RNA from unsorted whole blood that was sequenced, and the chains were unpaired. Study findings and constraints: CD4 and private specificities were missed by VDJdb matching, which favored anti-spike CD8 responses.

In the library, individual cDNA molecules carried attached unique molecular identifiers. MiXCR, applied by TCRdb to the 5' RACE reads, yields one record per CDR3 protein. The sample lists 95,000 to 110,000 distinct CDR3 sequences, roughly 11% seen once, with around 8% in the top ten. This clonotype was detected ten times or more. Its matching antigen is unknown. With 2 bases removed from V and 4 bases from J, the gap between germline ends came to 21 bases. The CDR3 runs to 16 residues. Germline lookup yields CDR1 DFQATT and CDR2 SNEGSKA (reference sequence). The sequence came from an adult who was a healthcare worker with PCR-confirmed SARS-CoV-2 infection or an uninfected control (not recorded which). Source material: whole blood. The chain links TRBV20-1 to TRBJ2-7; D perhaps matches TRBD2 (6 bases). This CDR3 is CSARPKDYLGLYEQYF. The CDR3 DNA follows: TGCAGTGCTAGACCAAAGGACTATCTTGGACTTTACGAGCAGTACTTC.